The T cell receptor beta chain described here comes from a study of blood T cells in healthy people across ages. Study information: T cells yielded about one barcoded beta molecule per two cells through template switching. Study-wide findings and caveats: Donors of long life had a larger count of naive CD4+ cells and greater diversity than aged donors. Expanded clonotype changes were possibly confounded by unknown donor CMV status.

This CDR3 has 15 residues. V dropped 4 bases and J dropped 2; count of bases not matched to a gene: 5. The germline gives CDR1 SEHNR, CDR2 FQNEAQ (reference sequence). This clonotype showed up just a few times. Antigen: not known. Using a J-beta primer mix together with a sample-barcoded 5' primer, a second PCR was run for roughly 7 to 12 cycles. Each cDNA molecule carried a tag from a template-switch adaptor that contained 12 random nucleotides. TCRdb itself ran the 5' RACE reads through MiXCR, one entry per CDR3 protein. The sample holds about a million distinct CDR3 sequences, about 51% seen once. The specimen sequenced was blood. V and J are TRBV7-9 and TRBJ2-5, with 9 bases lining up with TRBD1. This clonotype originated in a woman aged 55-70 years in good health. The CDR3 region is CASSSGDRVQETQYF. CDR3 bases: TGTGCCAGCAGCTCGGGGGACAGGGTACAAGAGACCCAGTACTTC.